The 15 T cell receptor beta chains in this list originate from one sample, sequenced in a study of shared clonotypes between healthy human individuals. The protocol was immunoSEQ multiplex PCR, while the TCRdb copy is restricted to in-frame clones and leaves out a portion. The repertoire holds approximately 2.5 million clones, with 90% to 95% as singletons. The sample was naive CD4+ T cells from PBMCs. The subset is: CD45RA+ positively selected. The origin of the receptors is a man aged 18 to 35 in good health. Some clones in this sample may be carry-over from other donors' samples.

The J gene is TRBJ2-7, the V gene TRBV28; 8 nucleotides agree with TRBD1. Unmatched junction bases numbered 16, after V lost 6 bases and J lost 9 bases. The V gene's germline CDR1 is MDHEN and CDR2 SYDVKM. This CDR3 has 15 residues. The CDR3, as DNA: TGTGCCAGCAGCACACCGGGACAGGCCCCCTTGGGGCAGTACTTC. As protein: CASSTPGQAPLGQYF.

A note on this clone: The same CDR3 can be traced to other DNA sequences in this sample. The chain links TRBV27 to TRBJ2-7; 9 bases are a match to TRBD1. The CDR3 totals 14 residues. Germline V gives CDR1 MNHEY, CDR2 SMNVEV (reference sequence). With 3 bases clipped from V and 4 bases from J, the junction kept 4 bases outside the gene matches. The CDR3 DNA sequence: TGTGCCAGCAGTTTTGACAGGGGGTCTTACGAGCAGTACTTC. Its translation: CASSFDRGSYEQYF.

The CDR3 DNA follows: TGTGCCAGCAGGGGTCGTCTTGGGCAGGGGGGCAATGAGCAGTTCTTC. Translation gives CASRGRLGQGGNEQFF. The gene calls are TRBV28 and TRBJ2-1; tentatively, D is TRBD1 (7 bases). The CDR3 is made up of 16 amino acids. In germline, CDR1 is MDHEN, CDR2 SYDVKM. Trimming removed 6 bases from V and 6 bases from J, with 21 bases in between.

V usage is TRBV9 and J usage is TRBJ1-2, with D unclear. Trimming cost V 0 bases and J 4 bases, with 7 bases left between them. The length of the CDR3 is 13 residues. Per the germline V gene, CDR1 is SGDLS and CDR2 is YYNGEE. The CDR3 DNA is TGTGCCAGCAGCGTAGAAGGGCCCTATGGCTACACCTTC. As protein: CASSVEGPYGYTF.

This chain links TRBV5-6 with TRBJ1-6; weak D call: TRBD1 (5 bases). The CDR3 has 15 amino acids. Germline CDR1 and CDR2: SGHDT and YYEEEE. Trimming stripped 0 bases from V and 2 bases from J, with 6 bases between. The CDR3 protein is CASSLGQTYNSPLHF. The CDR3 DNA is TGTGCCAGCAGCTTGGGACAGACCTATAATTCACCCCTCCACTTT.

The chain joins TRBV10-3 to TRBJ2-3, with D unresolved. Germline CDR1 is ENHRY and CDR2 is SYGVKD. This CDR3 spans 15 amino acids. V was pared by 0 bases and J by 2 bases, with 9 bases between. CDR3 sequence (DNA): TGTGCCATCAGTGAGTCCAGGTACTCCACAGATACGCAGTATTTT. Protein: CAISESRYSTDTQYF.

The rearrangement joins TRBV28 to TRBJ1-2, with a possible D match to TRBD1 (5 bases). This CDR3 comprises 15 residues. V shed 1 base and J shed 8 bases, with 17 bases lying between them. Looked up from germline, CDR1 is MDHEN and CDR2 is SYDVKM. The CDR3 protein is CASSLLGAQLLGYTF. CDR3 bases: TGTGCCAGCAGTTTATTAGGGGCGCAGCTGTTGGGCTACACCTTC.

The chain carries TRBV28 and TRBJ2-1; 7 bases fit TRBD1. J was trimmed by 6 bases and V by 8 bases; bases with no gene match: 13. Looked up from germline, CDR1 is MDHEN and CDR2 is SYDVKM. The CDR3 loop spans 15 amino acids. The DNA for the CDR3 is TGTGCCAGCGTGTCGCAGGGGGTTGCTTTCAATGAGCAGTTCTTC. Encoded protein: CASVSQGVAFNEQFF.

The chain recombines TRBV27 with TRBJ1-1, with no clear D. The germline gives CDR1 MNHEY, CDR2 SMNVEV (reference sequence). CDR3 length: 12 amino acids. Between the trimmed V and J ends, which lost 6 bases and 5 bases, there was a span of 10 bases. DNA of the CDR3: TGTGCCAGCAGGAGGAGGCAAACTGAAGCTTTCTTT. It encodes CASRRRQTEAFF.

This chain links TRBV5-1 with TRBJ2-1; D gene unclear. V was trimmed by 4 bases and J by 5 bases, leaving 19 bases between them. Germline V gives CDR1 SGHRS, CDR2 YFSETQ. CDR3 length equals 16 residues. CDR3 loop: CASSVPALGTDNEQFF. CDR3 in DNA: TGCGCCAGCAGCGTGCCAGCCCTGGGTACGGACAATGAGCAGTTCTTC.

This clone was counted only a few times. This chain's CDR3 is CASSFGEKLFF. The CDR3 coding sequence is TGCGCCAGCAGCTTCGGGGAAAAACTGTTTTTT. The chain employs TRBV4-1 and TRBJ1-4; D not certain. The CDR3 loop spans 11 amino acids. With 5 bases removed from V and 8 bases from J, the gap between germline ends came to 6 bases. The germline V gene encodes CDR1 MGHRA and CDR2 YSYEKL.

This chain links TRBV5-6 with TRBJ2-3; D ambiguous. CDR1 is SGHDT and CDR2 is YYEEEE in the germline V gene. V dropped 2 bases and J dropped 0 bases, with 7 bases sitting between them. The CDR3 loop spans 14 amino acids. The CDR3 loop reads CASSFWQSTDTQYF. The CDR3 DNA follows: TGTGCCAGCAGCTTCTGGCAAAGCACAGATACGCAGTATTTT.

The CDR3 bases are TGTGCCAGCAGCTTATCGGCAGGGTCGTACTACGAGCAGTACTTC. It yields the protein CASSLSAGSYYEQYF. This sequence joins TRBV7-3 and TRBJ2-7, with D possibly being TRBD1 (5 bases). Trimming pared 2 bases from V and 3 bases from J, leaving 14 bases between. The CDR3 is 15 residues long. CDR1 is SGHTA and CDR2 is FQGTGA in the germline V gene.

This sequence joins TRBV5-4 and TRBJ2-5; D is undetermined. CDR1 and CDR2 (germline): SGHNT, YYREEE (reference sequence). The length of the CDR3 is 14 residues. V was clipped by 1 base and J by 1 base, with 8 bases between them. The CDR3 nucleotides read TGTGCCAGCAGCTTGCCCCAGCGCCAAGAGACCCAGTACTTC. This encodes CASSLPQRQETQYF.

This clone was seen only once. CDR3 in amino acids: CASKPPQRETQYF. CDR3 coding DNA: TGTGCCAGCAAGCCGCCTCAGCGGGAGACCCAGTACTTC. The rearrangement uses TRBV7-9 and TRBJ2-5, with D possibly being TRBD2 (5 bases). Trimming stripped 7 bases from V and 5 bases from J, with 14 bases between. CDR3 length equals 13 residues. Germline-derived CDR1 and CDR2 are SEHNR and FQNEAQ (reference sequence).